Listed below are T cell receptor beta chains from one sample, sequenced in a study of a mutant IDH1 vaccine in newly diagnosed glioma. Their recognized antigens are unknown. Assay used: immunoSEQ multiplex PCR; TCRdb lists only in-frame clones, some missing. The top ten clones hold 4.7% of a sample with about 64,000 clones, 65% to 75% of them seen once. The sequencing used PBMCs, collected from a glioma patient whose treatment included an IDH1 peptide vaccine. Receptor source: a man in his forties or fifties with glioma. Both conserved end residues are part of each CDR3. Fields, in order: D gene, clone size, V gene, J gene, CDR3 DNA, CDR3 protein. A D gene is named only where the DNA matches it firmly. Rows may omit the clone size; those that give it use once, few, many or a size class.

D: NA
size: NA
V: TRBV11-2
J: TRBJ1-1
DNA: TGTGCCAGCAGCTTCCGATTGGGGGGCACTGAAGCTTTCTTT
CDR3: CASSFRLGGTEAFF

D: NA
size: NA
V: TRBV29-1
J: TRBJ2-7
DNA: TGCAGCGTTTCTCAGGGAACCTACGAGCAGTACTTC
CDR3: CSVSQGTYEQYF

D: TRBD2
size: NA
V: TRBV9
J: TRBJ2-1
DNA: TGTGCCAGCAGCGTAGATCCAGCGGGGGGTGTATTCTTC
CDR3: CASSVDPAGGVFF

D: TRBD2
size: few
V: TRBV19
J: TRBJ2-2
DNA: TGTGGATCAGCGGGGGTGAACACCGGGGAGCTGTTTTTT
CDR3: CGSAGVNTGELFF

D: NA
size: NA
V: TRBV15
J: TRBJ1-6
DNA: TGTGCCACCAGTCCTAAAGGTGTGGCCTATAATTCACCCCTCCACTTT
CDR3: CATSPKGVAYNSPLHF

D: NA
size: NA
V: TRBV18
J: TRBJ1-5
DNA: TGTGCCAGCTCACGGGACCGGTCGGGTCAGCCCCAGCATTTT
CDR3: CASSRDRSGQPQHF

D: NA
size: NA
V: TRBV6-5
J: TRBJ2-7
DNA: TGTGCCAGCAGTTACGGCAGGGTGGGCGAGCAGTACTTC
CDR3: CASSYGRVGEQYF

D: NA
size: once
V: TRBV5-1
J: TRBJ1-5
DNA: TGCGCCAGCAGCTTGGGGGAGGGGACGTCAAATCAGCCCCAGCATTTT
CDR3: CASSLGEGTSNQPQHF

D: NA
size: NA
V: TRBV5-6
J: TRBJ1-5
DNA: TGTGCCAGCAGCCTTCTACGGGACGGGACCCAGCATTTT
CDR3: CASSLLRDGTQHF

D: TRBD2
size: NA
V: TRBV19
J: TRBJ2-1
DNA: TGTGCCAGTACCCTAGCGGGGGACTACAATGAGCAGTTCTTC
CDR3: CASTLAGDYNEQFF

D: NA
size: NA
V: TRBV30
J: TRBJ1-5
DNA: TGTGCCTGGAGTGAGAAGGGTGGTCAGCCCCAGCATTTT
CDR3: CAWSEKGGQPQHF

D: NA
size: NA
V: TRBV5-8
J: TRBJ1-1
DNA: TGTGCCAGCAGGACGGTTTCGGTGATCGGGAACACTGAAGCTTTCTTT
CDR3: CASRTVSVIGNTEAFF

D: TRBD1
size: few
V: TRBV30
J: TRBJ1-2
DNA: TGTGCCTGGAGCGCGAGACAGGGTGGTGGCTACACCTTC
CDR3: CAWSARQGGGYTF

D: TRBD1
size: once
V: TRBV19
J: TRBJ1-1
DNA: TGTGCCAGTAGAACCGGGACAGTCAATAGGGAAGCTTTCTTT
CDR3: CASRTGTVNREAFF

D: NA
size: NA
V: TRBV9
J: TRBJ1-4
DNA: TGTGCCAGCAGCGGTCGGGTGGGTAATGAAAAACTGTTTTTT
CDR3: CASSGRVGNEKLFF

D: TRBD1
size: once
V: TRBV5-6
J: TRBJ2-1
DNA: TGTGCCAGCAGCCCGCAGGGGGCTAGCTACAAAGAGCAGTTCTTC
CDR3: CASSPQGASYKEQFF

D: NA
size: NA
V: TRBV6-5
J: TRBJ1-5
DNA: TGTGCCAGCAGTTACTCAATCAGCAATCAGCCCCAGCATTTT
CDR3: CASSYSISNQPQHF

D: TRBD1
size: NA
V: TRBV6-1
J: TRBJ2-7
DNA: TGTGCCAGCAGGGACCGGGACAGGGGATCATACGAGCAGTACTTC
CDR3: CASRDRDRGSYEQYF

D: NA
size: NA
V: TRBV6-1
J: TRBJ1-1
DNA: TGTGCCAGCAGTGAATCAAGCAGGAACACTGAAGCTTTCTTT
CDR3: CASSESSRNTEAFF

D: NA
size: NA
V: TRBV2
J: TRBJ2-3
DNA: TGTGCCAGCAGTGCACAGAGCACAGATACGCAGTATTTT
CDR3: CASSAQSTDTQYF

D: NA
size: NA
V: TRBV5-1
J: TRBJ2-2
DNA: TGCGCCAGCAGCTTGGGACAGACGAACACCGGGGAGCTGTTTTTT
CDR3: CASSLGQTNTGELFF

D: NA
size: NA
V: TRBV5-1
J: TRBJ1-5
DNA: TGCGCCAGCAGCTTGGCGGCAGGGGATCAGCCCCAGCATTTT
CDR3: CASSLAAGDQPQHF

D: NA
size: once
V: TRBV18
J: TRBJ2-1
DNA: TGTGCCAGCTCAGCCCAACGGGGGAACGAGCAGTTCTTC
CDR3: CASSAQRGNEQFF